A single sample gave rise to the 26 T cell receptor beta chains below, sequenced in a study of vaccination effects on CD4 cells after COVID-19. Viral peptide pool expansion of antigen-specific CD4+ T cells preceded sequencing in the ViraFEST assay. After more than 8 days in culture, the CD4+ T cells were isolated. No vaccinee had earlier SARS-CoV-2 infection, and nucleocapsid antibodies were negative. Their antigens remain unidentified. The table came from immunoSEQ multiplex PCR; TCRdb's copy has only in-frame clones and leaves some out. The table lists 55,000 to 80,000 clones, under 75% of them singletons. The sequenced sample was CD4+ T cells from PBMCs cultured with HCoV-OC43 spike peptides, obtained before COVID-19 vaccination. Subset indicated: HCoV-OC43 spike overlapping peptide pool stimulation. These receptors originate from a human donor who received a COVID-19 vaccine.

The chain recombines TRBV18 with TRBJ1-5; D may be TRBD1 (6 bases). Trimming took off 4 bases at V and 0 bases at J, with 13 bases between the two ends. Germline loops: CDR1 KGHSH, CDR2 LQKENI. This CDR3 is 16 amino acids long. CDR3 nucleotide sequence: TGTGCCAGCTCACGTGGGACACCGAATAGCAATCAGCCCCAGCATTTT. Its protein is CASSRGTPNSNQPQHF.

This clone was counted a few times. This chain links TRBV2 with TRBJ1-5, with 9 bases matching TRBD1. This CDR3 region has 14 residues. The V segment lost 8 bases and the J segment 5 bases; nucleotides outside the gene matches: 7. The V gene's germline CDR1 is SNHLY and CDR2 FYNNEI. DNA for the CDR3: TGTGCCAGCGGCCGGGACAGGGCATATCAGCCCCAGCATTTT. It translates to CASGRDRAYQPQHF.

The chain couples TRBV9 to TRBJ2-3; TRBD2 might be the D (5 bases). Trimming removed 0 bases from V and 4 bases from J, with 12 bases in between. Germline V gene sequence: CDR1 SGDLS, CDR2 YYNGEE. There are 15 residues in the CDR3. The CDR3 region is CASSVGGFSADTQYF. The CDR3 DNA is TGTGCCAGCAGCGTAGGCGGGTTTAGCGCAGATACGCAGTATTTT.

The table lists this clone with a count of one. The rearrangement uses TRBV7-3 and TRBJ2-2; D gene ambiguous. In germline, CDR1 is SGHTA, CDR2 FQGTGA. The ends were cut back, 2 bases at V and 1 base at J, with 5 bases in the middle. The CDR3 consists of 14 residues. The CDR3 DNA reads as TGTGCCAGCAGCTTATCACAGAACACCGGGGAGCTGTTTTTT. Encoded protein: CASSLSQNTGELFF. The entire variable domain, with the rest obtained from reference TRBV7-3 and TRBJ2-2, is as follows: GAGVSQTPSNKVTEKGKYVELRCDPISGHTALYWYRQSLGQGPEFLIYFQGTGAADDSGLPNDRFFAVRPEGSVSTLKIQRTERGDSAVYLCASSLSQNTGELFFGEGSRLTVL.

The count of this clone is one. Here the CDR3 DNA reads TGTGCCTGGAGTACTGCCCTGGACAGGGTAGGGAATGAGCAGTTCTTC. This encodes CAWSTALDRVGNEQFF. V and J are TRBV30 and TRBJ2-1; TRBD1 agrees at 8 bases. The J segment lost 7 bases and the V segment lost 2 bases, leaving 13 bases of the junction unmatched. Germline loops: CDR1 GTSNPN, CDR2 SVGIG (reference sequence). The length of the CDR3 is 16 residues.

Notes on this clone: At one of its ends the junction is not consistent with the germline gene, which may arise from a read error. The chain couples TRBV12-3 or TRBV12-4 to TRBJ2-3; D not resolved. CDR3 length equals 12 residues. CDR3 loop: CASTLSTDTQYF. In DNA form, the CDR3 reads TGTGCCAGCACTTTAAGCACAGATACGCAGTATTTT.

The CDR3 coding sequence is TGTGCCAGCAGTTCGAGGGGACAGGGACCCTACGAGCAGTACGTC. The encoded protein is CASSSRGQGPYEQYV. The genes are TRBV6-2 or TRBV6-3 and TRBJ2-7, with 9 bases lining up with TRBD1. J gave up 2 bases and V 4 bases, and 6 bases lay outside the gene matches. Germline V gene sequence: CDR1 MNHEY, CDR2 SVGEGT. This CDR3 comprises 15 residues.

The chain employs TRBV5-8 and TRBJ2-5, with TRBD2 matching 10 bases. This CDR3 region has 18 residues. The V gene end was trimmed by 2 bases and the J gene end by 5 bases; junction bases not matched to a gene: 15. In germline, CDR1 is SGHTS, CDR2 YDEGEE. In DNA form, the CDR3 reads TGTGCCAGCAGCTTCATGGCTAGCGGGGGTCTTGGTAGCGAGACCCAGTACTTC. As protein: CASSFMASGGLGSETQYF.

V and J are TRBV12-3 or TRBV12-4 and TRBJ1-2; D ambiguous. V lost 3 bases and J lost 8, with 13 bases in between. CDR3 length equals 13 residues. DNA for the CDR3: TGTGCCAGCAGTTTCTTACGCTGGGAGGGCTACACCTTC. It is translated as CASSFLRWEGYTF.

The V gene is TRBV5-1, the J gene TRBJ2-7, with D perhaps TRBD1 (5 bases). V was clipped by 1 base and J by 5 bases, with 10 bases between them. The CDR3 runs to 13 residues. Germline CDR1 reads SGHRS; CDR2 reads YFSETQ. The CDR3 region has the DNA TGCGCCAGCAGCTTGCAGGGATCGGACGAGCAGTACGTC. It translates to CASSLQGSDEQYV.

The CDR3 region is CASSSQTAGTDTQYF. The DNA for the CDR3 is TGTGCCAGCAGCTCCCAGACAGCGGGCACAGATACGCAGTATTTT. The gene calls are TRBV5-4 and TRBJ2-3, with D perhaps given as TRBD1 or TRBD2 (5 bases each). Germline CDR1 and CDR2: SGHNT and YYREEE (reference sequence). V was shortened by 3 bases and J by 1 base, with 12 bases between the two germline ends. The CDR3 is 15 residues long.

The V gene is TRBV6-7, the J gene TRBJ2-7; D unclear. Being an ORF, TRBV6-7 has a function that is uncertain. The germline V and J ends were trimmed by 11 bases and 1 base, with 27 bases remaining between them. The CDR3 has 17 residues. The CDR3 loop is CAGSGHSVGRRSYEQYV. The CDR3 DNA follows: TGTGCCGGCTCGGGTCACTCGGTAGGGCGAAGGTCCTACGAGCAGTACGTC.

The genes are TRBV5-6 and TRBJ1-2; a weak D match, TRBD1 (6 bases). Germline CDR1 is SGHDT and CDR2 is YYEEEE. Between the trimmed V and J ends, which lost 0 bases and 3 bases, there was a span of 6 bases. CDR3 length equals 13 residues. The CDR3 nucleotides read TGTGCCAGCAGCTTGGACAGGGACTATGGCTACACCTTC. It encodes CASSLDRDYGYTF.

J is TRBJ2-3 and V is TRBV6-6; tentative D call: TRBD1 (5 bases). Trimming took 6 bases from V and 10 from J, leaving 17 bases between them. This CDR3 contains 13 residues. Germline loops: CDR1 MNHNY, CDR2 SVGAGI (reference sequence). CDR3 nucleotide sequence: TGTGCCAGCAGCACCCTTCGACAGCCTGCGCAGTATTTT. This codes for CASSTLRQPAQYF.

The chain has TRBV6-5 and TRBJ2-5; D unclear. The germline V gene encodes CDR1 MNHEY and CDR2 SVGAGI. The CDR3 covers 14 residues. The V end was cut by 0 bases, the J end by 0 bases, with 5 bases between. In DNA, the CDR3 is TGTGCCAGCAGTTACTCGCACAACCAAGAGACCCAGTACTTC. This codes for CASSYSHNQETQYF.

The V and J genes are TRBV30 and TRBJ1-5; tentatively, D is TRBD1 (5 bases). CDR1 is GTSNPN and CDR2 is SVGIG in the germline V gene (reference sequence). Trimming removed 3 bases at V and 6 bases at J, with 15 bases between. The CDR3 consists of 14 residues. CDR3 sequence reads: CAWRMGGSGQPQHF. DNA of the CDR3: TGTGCCTGGAGAATGGGGGGATCGGGTCAGCCCCAGCATTTT.

This rearrangement joins TRBV6-5 to TRBJ1-5; D is ambiguous. Trimming removed 5 bases at V and 7 bases at J, with 12 bases between. The V gene's germline CDR1 is MNHEY and CDR2 SVGAGI. This CDR3 has 13 amino acids. The CDR3 loop reads CASSHRVRQPQHF. CDR3 in DNA: TGTGCCAGCAGTCACCGGGTTCGGCAGCCCCAGCATTTT.

The V call is TRBV7-2, the J call TRBJ2-5; 8 positions match TRBD2. The V and J ends lost 4 bases and 4 bases, in that order; junction bases with no gene match: 8. Per germline, CDR1 SGHTA and CDR2 FQGNSA. This CDR3 contains 15 residues. Written as DNA, the CDR3 is TGTGCCAGCAGCTCTCAGCGGGGGCCCACAGAGACCCAGTACTTC. Its protein is CASSSQRGPTETQYF.

The V and J genes are TRBV5-1 and TRBJ1-5, with unresolved D. CDR3 length: 14 residues. CDR1 is SGHRS and CDR2 is YFSETQ in the germline V gene. V shed 0 bases and J shed 3 bases, with 7 bases lying between them. The CDR3 region has the DNA TGCGCCAGCAGCTTGGATGGTTACAATCAGCCCCAGCATTTT. Protein product: CASSLDGYNQPQHF.

This chain connects TRBV7-8 to TRBJ1-1; D not certain. CDR1 and CDR2 (germline): SGHVS, FQNEAQ. Between the trimmed V and J ends, which lost 0 bases and 4 bases, there was a span of 9 bases. The CDR3 is made up of 14 amino acids. CDR3 DNA: TGTGCCAGCAGCTTAGCGTTTGTGGCCACTGAAGCTTTCTTT. This translates into CASSLAFVATEAFF. Full variable domain (rest looked up from reference TRBV7-8 and TRBJ1-1): GAGVSQSPRYKVAKRGQDVALRCDPISGHVSLFWYQQALGQGPEFLTYFQNEAQLDKSGLPSDRFFAERPEGSVSTLKIQRTQQEDSAVYLCASSLAFVATEAFFGQGTRLTVV.

The J gene is TRBJ2-3, the V gene TRBV19; the match to TRBD1 covers 8 bases. CDR3 length: 15 amino acids. The germline gives CDR1 LNHDA, CDR2 SQIVND (reference sequence). V trimming: 4 bases; J trimming: 5 bases; junction bases outside the gene matches: 8. CDR3 sequence (DNA): TGTGCCAGTAGTACGGACAGGGATTACGGAGATACGCAGTATTTT. Translated, it gives CASSTDRDYGDTQYF.

V gene TRBV14 combines with J gene TRBJ2-1; D might be TRBD1 or TRBD2, each matching 5 bases. From germline, CDR1 is SGHDN and CDR2 FVKESK. The V end was cut by 4 bases, the J end by 4 bases, with 8 bases between. The CDR3 has 13 residues. In DNA, the CDR3 is TGTGCCAGCAGCCTGGGACGGTACAATGAGCAGTTCTTC. Amino acid sequence: CASSLGRYNEQFF.

The chain is built from TRBV5-1 and TRBJ2-5; either TRBD1 or TRBD2 may fit D (5 bases each). The CDR3 has 15 amino acids. Trimming left V 4 bases short and J 5 bases short, with 18 bases between. Germline V CDR1 and CDR2: SGHRS, YFSETQ. This CDR3 reads CASSPMLGPGETQYF. The CDR3 coding sequence is TGCGCCAGCAGCCCGATGCTGGGACCTGGTGAGACCCAGTACTTC.

V and J are TRBV4-2 and TRBJ2-1, with 14 bases that match TRBD2. J gave up 3 bases and V 3 bases, and 4 bases lay outside the gene matches. The CDR3 loop spans 17 amino acids. Germline V CDR1 and CDR2: LGHNA, YNFKEQ. The CDR3 nucleotides read TGTGCCAGCAGCCAGCGACTAGCGGGGGGGGTCTACAATGAGCAGTTCTTC. Its translation: CASSQRLAGGVYNEQFF.

The CDR3 DNA reads TGTGCCAGTAGTCCCTGGAGTAGCGGGGTCTCCTACAATGAGCAGTTCTTC. Its protein product is CASSPWSSGVSYNEQFF. This rearrangement joins TRBV19 to TRBJ2-1; 8 nucleotides match TRBD2. Germline V gives CDR1 LNHDA, CDR2 SQIVND (reference sequence). The ends lost 5 bases at V and 0 bases at J; junction bases unmatched: 9. The CDR3 consists of 17 residues.

This clone was counted a few times. V is TRBV10-3 and J is TRBJ1-2; D call uncertain. There are 14 residues in the CDR3. Trimming cost V 8 bases and J 3 bases, with 16 bases left between them. CDR1 is ENHRY, CDR2 SYGVKD, per germline. The CDR3 reads CAIGDGPTDYGYTF. In nucleotides, the CDR3 is TGTGCCATCGGGGATGGCCCGACCGACTATGGCTACACCTTC.